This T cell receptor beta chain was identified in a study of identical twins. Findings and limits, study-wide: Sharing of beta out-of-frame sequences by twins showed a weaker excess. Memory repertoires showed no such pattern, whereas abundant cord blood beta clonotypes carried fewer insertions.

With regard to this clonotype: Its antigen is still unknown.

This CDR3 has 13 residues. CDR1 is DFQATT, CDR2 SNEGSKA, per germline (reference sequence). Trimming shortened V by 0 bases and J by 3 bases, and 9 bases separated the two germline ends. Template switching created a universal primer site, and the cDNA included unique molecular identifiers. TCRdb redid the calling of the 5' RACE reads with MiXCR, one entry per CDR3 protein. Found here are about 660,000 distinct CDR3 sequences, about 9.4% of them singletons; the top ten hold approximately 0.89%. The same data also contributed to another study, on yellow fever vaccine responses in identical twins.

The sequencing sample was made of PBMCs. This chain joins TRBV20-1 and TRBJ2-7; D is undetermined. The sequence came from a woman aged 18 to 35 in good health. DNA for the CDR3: TGCAGTGCTAGAGATCACAACAGCTACGAGCAGTACTTC. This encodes CSARDHNSYEQYF.